This is a list of T cell receptor beta chains from one sample in a study of cytomegalovirus exposure and HLA in healthy donors. Assay used: immunoSEQ multiplex PCR; TCRdb lists only in-frame clones, some missing. The table records around 91,000 clones, 50% to 80% of them present only once. Sequencing used PBMCs. The receptors originated from a man between 60 and 70 years old in good health and CMV-seronegative. The CDR3 runs from the conserved cysteine through the conserved F or W. Each record gives: D gene, clone size, V gene, J gene, CDR3 DNA, CDR3 protein. A D gene is named only where the DNA matches it firmly. Clone size is stated in some rows and not others, as once, few, many or a class when expanded.

>-|-|TRBV2|TRBJ2-3
TGTGCCAGCAGTGACTCAGGGGGGTGGGATACGCAGTATTTT
CASSDSGGWDTQYF
>TRBD1|once|TRBV4-1|TRBJ2-7
TGCGCCAGCAGCCACCTGGGACAGGGGACCTACGAGCAGTACTTC
CASSHLGQGTYEQYF
>-|-|TRBV9|TRBJ1-1
TGTGCCAGCAGCGGACAAGTCACCACTGAAGCTTTCTTT
CASSGQVTTEAFF
>-|-|TRBV2|TRBJ1-5
TGTGCCAGCAGTTACACCGGGCAGCCCCAGCATTTT
CASSYTGQPQHF
>TRBD2|-|TRBV5-1|TRBJ2-7
TGCGCCAGCAGCTTGGATCTCGGGAGGGTCTCCGAGCAGTACTTC
CASSLDLGRVSEQYF
>TRBD1|-|TRBV30|TRBJ1-2
TGTGCCTGGATGACAGGGTGGACCTATGGCTACACCTTC
CAWMTGWTYGYTF
>-|-|TRBV15|TRBJ2-1
TGTGCCACCAGCGGGAGTGACTCCTACAATGAGCAGTTCTTC
CATSGSDSYNEQFF
>TRBD2|-|TRBV25-1|TRBJ2-3
TGTGCCAGCAGTGGGACTAGCGGTCCTACGCAGTATTTT
CASSGTSGPTQYF
>-|-|TRBV6-1|TRBJ2-5
TGTGCCATCGAGTGGGGGGGCATCGTCCAAGAGACCCAGTACTTC
CAIEWGGIVQETQYF
>-|-|TRBV5-6|TRBJ2-7
TGTGCCAGCAGCTTGGAGCAGGGAGGACCTTACGAGCAGTACTTC
CASSLEQGGPYEQYF
>TRBD1|-|TRBV5-5|TRBJ2-2
TGTGCCAGCAGCATGGACAGGGGTAAAACCGGGGAGCTGTTTTTT
CASSMDRGKTGELFF
>TRBD1|once|TRBV15|TRBJ1-5
TGTGCCACCAGCAGGAATTTGGCGGACAGGGGCAATCAGCCCCAGCATTTT
CATSRNLADRGNQPQHF
>-|few|TRBV19|TRBJ1-5
TGTGCCAGTAGTATCCCTTCTCAGCCCCAGCATTTT
CASSIPSQPQHF
>TRBD1|-|TRBV5-1|TRBJ2-7
TGCGCCAGCAGACCCCGACAGGGAAACAACGAGCAGTACTTC
CASRPRQGNNEQYF
>-|-|TRBV7-3|TRBJ1-1
TGTGCCAGCAGCTATACCCTGGGCGCTGAAGCTTTCTTT
CASSYTLGAEAFF
>-|few|TRBV27|TRBJ2-1
TGTGCCACCCCAATATGGCCGATTAATTACAATGAGCAGTTCTTC
CATPIWPINYNEQFF
>-|once|TRBV5-6|TRBJ2-5
TGTGCCAGCAGCTACTATGGCGCCTTCGGGACCCAGTACTTC
CASSYYGAFGTQYF
>-|-|TRBV5-4|TRBJ1-1
TGTGCCAGCAGCTTAGATGGGGCGTGGACTGAAGCTTTCTTT
CASSLDGAWTEAFF
>-|medium-sized|TRBV5-6|TRBJ1-2
TGTGCCAGCACCCATGGGGGGATCTATGGCTACACCTTC
CASTHGGIYGYTF
>TRBD1|-|TRBV18|TRBJ2-2
TGTGCCAGCTCACCGCCGACAGGGGCCCCTGCCGGGGAGCTGTTTTTT
CASSPPTGAPAGELFF
>TRBD2|-|TRBV5-1|TRBJ2-1
TGCGCCAGCAGCTTGCTAGCGGGCGGTAGCTCCTACAATGAGCAGTTCTTC
CASSLLAGGSSYNEQFF
>TRBD1|-|TRBV9|TRBJ1-4
TGTGCCAGCGGCGTTGGGGTACAGGGGGGTAATGAAAAACTGTTTTTT
CASGVGVQGGNEKLFF
>TRBD1|-|TRBV10-1|TRBJ2-5
TGCGCCAGCAGTGAAGGGGGCCGGGAGACCCAGTACTTC
CASSEGGRETQYF
>TRBD1|-|TRBV9|TRBJ2-1
TGTGCCAGCAGCGGAAAACGGACAGGGGGCCCAGCGGGAGTTCATGAGCAGTTCTTC
CASSGKRTGGPAGVHEQFF